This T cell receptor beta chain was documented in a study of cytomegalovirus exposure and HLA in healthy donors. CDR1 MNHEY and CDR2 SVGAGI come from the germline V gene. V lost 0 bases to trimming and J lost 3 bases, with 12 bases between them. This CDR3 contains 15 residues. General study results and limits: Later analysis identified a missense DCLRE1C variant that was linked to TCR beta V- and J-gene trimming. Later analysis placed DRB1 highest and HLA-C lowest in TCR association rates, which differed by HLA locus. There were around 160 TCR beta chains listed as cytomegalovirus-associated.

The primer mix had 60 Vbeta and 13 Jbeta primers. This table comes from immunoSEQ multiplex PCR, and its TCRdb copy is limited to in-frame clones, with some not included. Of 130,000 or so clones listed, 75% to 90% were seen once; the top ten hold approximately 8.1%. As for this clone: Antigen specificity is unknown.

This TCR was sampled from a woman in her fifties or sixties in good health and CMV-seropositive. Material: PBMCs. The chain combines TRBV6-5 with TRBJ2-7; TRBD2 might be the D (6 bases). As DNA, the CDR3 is TGTGCCAGCAGTTACTCATCGGGAGCCCTCTACGAGCAGTACTTC. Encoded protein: CASSYSSGALYEQYF.